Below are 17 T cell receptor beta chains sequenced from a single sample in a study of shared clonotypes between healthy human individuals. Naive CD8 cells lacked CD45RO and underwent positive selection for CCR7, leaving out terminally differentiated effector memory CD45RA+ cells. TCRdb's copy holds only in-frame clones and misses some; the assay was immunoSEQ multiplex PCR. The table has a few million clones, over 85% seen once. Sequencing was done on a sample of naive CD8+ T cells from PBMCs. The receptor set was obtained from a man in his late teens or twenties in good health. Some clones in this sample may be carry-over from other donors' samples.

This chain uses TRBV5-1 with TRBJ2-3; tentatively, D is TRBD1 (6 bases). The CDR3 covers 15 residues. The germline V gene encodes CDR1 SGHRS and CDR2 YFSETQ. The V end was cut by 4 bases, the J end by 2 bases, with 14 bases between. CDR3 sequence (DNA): TGCGCCAGCAGCGAAGGGGGACATTACACAGATACGCAGTATTTT. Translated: CASSEGGHYTDTQYF.

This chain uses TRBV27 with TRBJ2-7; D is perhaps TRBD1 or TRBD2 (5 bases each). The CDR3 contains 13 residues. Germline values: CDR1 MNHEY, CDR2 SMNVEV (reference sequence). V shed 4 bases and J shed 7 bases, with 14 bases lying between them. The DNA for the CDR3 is TGTGCCAGCAGTTCGGGGACGCCTGTGGAGCAGTACTTC. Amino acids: CASSSGTPVEQYF.

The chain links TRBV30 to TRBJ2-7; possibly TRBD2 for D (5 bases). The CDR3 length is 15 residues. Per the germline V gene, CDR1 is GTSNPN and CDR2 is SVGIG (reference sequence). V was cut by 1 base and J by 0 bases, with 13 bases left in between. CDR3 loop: CAWSGELGSSYEQYF. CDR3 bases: TGTGCCTGGAGTGGTGAACTAGGAAGCTCCTACGAGCAGTACTTC.

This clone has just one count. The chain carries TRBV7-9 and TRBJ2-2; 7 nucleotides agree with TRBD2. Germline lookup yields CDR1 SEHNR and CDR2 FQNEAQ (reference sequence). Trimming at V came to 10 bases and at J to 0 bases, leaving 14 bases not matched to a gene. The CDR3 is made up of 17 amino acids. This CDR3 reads CAITNPPAGPNTGELFF. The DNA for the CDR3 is TGTGCCATAACGAACCCGCCAGCGGGACCGAACACCGGGGAGCTGTTTTTT.

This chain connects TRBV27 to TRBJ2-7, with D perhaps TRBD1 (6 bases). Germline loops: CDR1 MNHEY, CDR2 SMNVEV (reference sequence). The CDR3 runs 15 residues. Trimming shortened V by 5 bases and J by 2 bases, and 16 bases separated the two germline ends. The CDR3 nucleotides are TGTGCCAGCAGTCTCAGGGGCCCTGTCGCCTACGAGCAGTACTTC. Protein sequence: CASSLRGPVAYEQYF.

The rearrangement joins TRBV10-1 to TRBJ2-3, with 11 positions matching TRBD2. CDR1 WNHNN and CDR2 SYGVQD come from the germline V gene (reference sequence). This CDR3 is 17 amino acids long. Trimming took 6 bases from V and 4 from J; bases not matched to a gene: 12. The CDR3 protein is CASRLTSGKGVPDTQYF. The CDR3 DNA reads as TGCGCCAGCAGATTGACTAGCGGGAAAGGGGTACCAGATACGCAGTATTTT.

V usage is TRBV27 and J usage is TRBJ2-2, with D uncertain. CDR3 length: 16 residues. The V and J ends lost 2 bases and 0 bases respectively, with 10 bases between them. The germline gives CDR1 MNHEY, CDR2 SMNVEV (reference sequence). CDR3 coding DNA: TGTGCCAGCAGTTTAGGTCCGGTGACGAACACCGGGGAGCTGTTTTTT. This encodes CASSLGPVTNTGELFF.

This CDR3 reads CASSSTVLTYEQYF. The DNA of the CDR3 is TGTGCCAGCAGCTCGACCGTCTTAACCTACGAGCAGTACTTC. The chain couples TRBV7-8 to TRBJ2-7, with no clear D. Trimming pared 4 bases from V and 2 bases from J, leaving 12 bases between. Germline V gene data show CDR1 as SGHVS and CDR2 as FQNEAQ. The CDR3 consists of 14 residues.

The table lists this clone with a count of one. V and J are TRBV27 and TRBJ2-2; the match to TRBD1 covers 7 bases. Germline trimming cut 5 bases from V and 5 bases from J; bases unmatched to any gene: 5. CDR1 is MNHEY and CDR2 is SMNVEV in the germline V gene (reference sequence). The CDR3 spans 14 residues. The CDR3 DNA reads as TGTGCCAGCAGTCCCCCAGGGGGAACCGGGGAGCTGTTTTTT. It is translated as CASSPPGGTGELFF.

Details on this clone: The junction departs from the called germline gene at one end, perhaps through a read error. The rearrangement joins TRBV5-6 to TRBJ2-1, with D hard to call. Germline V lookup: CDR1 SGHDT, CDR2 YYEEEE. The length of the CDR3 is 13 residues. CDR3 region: CASSPVLGAMTVF. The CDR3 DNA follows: TGTGCCAGCAGCCCGGTCCTCGGCGCCATGACGGTCTTC.

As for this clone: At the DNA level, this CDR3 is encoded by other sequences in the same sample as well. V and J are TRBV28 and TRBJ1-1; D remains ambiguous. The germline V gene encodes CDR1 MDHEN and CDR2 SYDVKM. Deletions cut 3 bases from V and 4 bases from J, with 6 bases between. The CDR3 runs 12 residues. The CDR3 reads CASSFSSTEAFF. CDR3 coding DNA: TGTGCCAGCAGTTTCTCTAGCACTGAAGCTTTCTTT.

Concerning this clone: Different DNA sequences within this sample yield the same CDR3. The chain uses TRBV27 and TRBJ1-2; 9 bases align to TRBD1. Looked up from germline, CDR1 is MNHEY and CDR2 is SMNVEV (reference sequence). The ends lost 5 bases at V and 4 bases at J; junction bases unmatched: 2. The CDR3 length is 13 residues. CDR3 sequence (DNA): TGTGCCAGCAGTCCGACAGGGGGCTATGGCTACACCTTC. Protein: CASSPTGGYGYTF.

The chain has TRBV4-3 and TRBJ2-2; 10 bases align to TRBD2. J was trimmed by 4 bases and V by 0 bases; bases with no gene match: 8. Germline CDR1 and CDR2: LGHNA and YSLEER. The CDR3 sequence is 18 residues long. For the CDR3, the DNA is TGCGCCAGCAGCCAAGAGGCGCTAGCGGGAGTAAGCACCGGGGAGCTGTTTTTT. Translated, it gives CASSQEALAGVSTGELFF.

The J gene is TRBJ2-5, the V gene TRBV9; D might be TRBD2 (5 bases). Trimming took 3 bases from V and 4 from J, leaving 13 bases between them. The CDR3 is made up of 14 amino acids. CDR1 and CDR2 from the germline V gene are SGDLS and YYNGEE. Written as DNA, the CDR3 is TGTGCCAGCAGCGCCTTCGGGGTAGGAGAGACCCAGTACTTC. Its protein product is CASSAFGVGETQYF.

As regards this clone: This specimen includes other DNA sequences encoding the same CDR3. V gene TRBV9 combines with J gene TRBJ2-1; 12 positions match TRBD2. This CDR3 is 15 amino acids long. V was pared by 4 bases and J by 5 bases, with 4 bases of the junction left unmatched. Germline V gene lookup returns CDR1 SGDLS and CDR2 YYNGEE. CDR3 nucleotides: TGTGCCAGCAGCACAAGACTAGCGGGGGACAATGAGCAGTTCTTC. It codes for CASSTRLAGDNEQFF.

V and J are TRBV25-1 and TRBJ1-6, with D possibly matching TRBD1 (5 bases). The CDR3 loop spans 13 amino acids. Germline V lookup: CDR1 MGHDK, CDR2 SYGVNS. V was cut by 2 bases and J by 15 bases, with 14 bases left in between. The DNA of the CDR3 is TGTGCCAGCAGTGAAGGGGCAGCCCGTCGCCTCCACTTT. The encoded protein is CASSEGAARRLHF.

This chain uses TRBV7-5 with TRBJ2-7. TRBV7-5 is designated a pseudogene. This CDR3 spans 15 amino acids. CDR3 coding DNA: TGTGCCAGAAGCTTAGCGAAGGGCCTGGAATACGAGCAGTACTTC. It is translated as CARSLAKGLEYEQYF.